This T cell receptor beta chain was observed in a study of spatial heterogeneity in lung cancer. MiXCR, applied by TCRdb to the 5' RACE reads, yields one record per CDR3 protein. The table includes about 38,000 distinct CDR3 sequences, 6.5% to 8.5% detected once. V lost 5 bases, J lost 8 bases, and 7 bases stayed unmatched. CDR3 length: 16 residues. Time point here: sample taken at primary tumor resection. Frozen PBMC, nontumor lung or tumor provided whole RNA, which was sequenced unsorted. The sample was PBMCs, taken at surgery. This clonotype was obtained from a male donor with early-stage non-small cell lung cancer. This rearrangement joins TRBV12-3 or TRBV12-4 to TRBJ2-2, with 14 bases aligning to TRBD2. The CDR3 coding sequence is TGTGCCAGCAGTCACGGACTAGCGGGGGGCCTAGGGGAGCTGTTTTTT. Its protein is CASSHGLAGGLGELFF.